These T cell receptor beta chains were read from a single sample in a study of early T cells in non-severe SARS-CoV-2 infection. TCRdb itself ran the 5' RACE reads through MiXCR, one entry per CDR3 protein. The profile shows 39,000 or so distinct CDR3 sequences, 5.5% of them singletons. The sequencing here drew on whole blood, taken at baseline. The receptors stem from an adult who was a healthcare worker with PCR-confirmed SARS-CoV-2 infection or an uninfected control (not recorded which). CDR3s include the opening cysteine and the closing phenylalanine or tryptophan. A D gene is named only where the DNA matches it firmly. Some rows have no size entry. The others give once, few or many, or a class for an expanded clone.

clone size: few
D gene: .
J gene: TRBJ2-2
V gene: TRBV2
CDR3 protein: CASGTYNTGELFF

clone size: many
D gene: .
J gene: TRBJ2-3
V gene: TRBV11-2
CDR3 protein: CASSLSLLDTQYF

clone size: .
D gene: .
J gene: TRBJ2-1
V gene: TRBV27
CDR3 protein: CASAKNSGASNEQFF

clone size: many
D gene: .
J gene: TRBJ2-1
V gene: TRBV19
CDR3 protein: CASSIVWNEQFF

clone size: many
D gene: .
J gene: TRBJ1-1
V gene: TRBV20-1
CDR3 protein: CSASRVNTEAFF

clone size: many
D gene: .
J gene: TRBJ2-3
V gene: TRBV10-3
CDR3 protein: CAISSPRGLLTDTQYF

clone size: many
D gene: TRBD1
J gene: TRBJ1-2
V gene: TRBV18
CDR3 protein: CASSPAGQFFGYTF

clone size: many
D gene: .
J gene: TRBJ1-5
V gene: TRBV18
CDR3 protein: CASSPGQSDQPQHF

clone size: many
D gene: .
J gene: TRBJ1-5
V gene: TRBV28
CDR3 protein: CASSLSVSGAGNQPQHF

clone size: few
D gene: TRBD1
J gene: TRBJ2-5
V gene: TRBV20-1
CDR3 protein: CSANPGQGQQTQYF

clone size: many
D gene: TRBD1
J gene: TRBJ2-7
V gene: TRBV10-3
CDR3 protein: CAISEPGQARSYEQYF

clone size: many
D gene: .
J gene: TRBJ2-1
V gene: TRBV7-9
CDR3 protein: CASSPLSTGRYYNEQFF

clone size: many
D gene: .
J gene: TRBJ2-7
V gene: TRBV20-1
CDR3 protein: CSAGDNTYEQYF

clone size: few
D gene: .
J gene: TRBJ1-2
V gene: TRBV7-2
CDR3 protein: CASSLRAAFYGYTF

clone size: many
D gene: .
J gene: TRBJ1-6
V gene: TRBV14
CDR3 protein: CASSQEPKGQGYNSPLHF

clone size: few
D gene: .
J gene: TRBJ2-3
V gene: TRBV2
CDR3 protein: CASSLGTTDTQYF

clone size: many
D gene: .
J gene: TRBJ2-3
V gene: TRBV7-9
CDR3 protein: CASSPFVAGSTDTQYF